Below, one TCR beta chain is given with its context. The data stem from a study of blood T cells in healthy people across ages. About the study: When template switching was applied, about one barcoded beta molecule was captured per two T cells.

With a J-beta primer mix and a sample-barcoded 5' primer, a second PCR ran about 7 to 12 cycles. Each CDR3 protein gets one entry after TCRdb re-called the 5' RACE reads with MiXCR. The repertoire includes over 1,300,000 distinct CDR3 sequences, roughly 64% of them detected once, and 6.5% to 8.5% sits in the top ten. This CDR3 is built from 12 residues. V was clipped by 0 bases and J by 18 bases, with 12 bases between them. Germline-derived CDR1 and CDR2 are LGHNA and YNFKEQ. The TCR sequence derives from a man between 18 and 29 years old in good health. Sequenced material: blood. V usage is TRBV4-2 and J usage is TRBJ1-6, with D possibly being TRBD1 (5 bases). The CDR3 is CASSQEQGVPHF. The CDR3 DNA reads TGTGCCAGCAGCCAAGAGCAGGGAGTCCCCCACTTT.